This T cell receptor beta chain is from a study of cytomegalovirus exposure and HLA in healthy donors. Study observations and caveats: Three chains linked to CMV were shown in vitro to be specific for CMV antigens.

60 Vbeta and 13 Jbeta primers were used in PCR. Clones were read by immunoSEQ multiplex PCR, and TCRdb kept only the in-frame ones, dropping some. The sample gives approximately 82,000 clones, over 70% of which show up once; approximately 1.6% is in the top ten. This clone has only a few counts. Antigen specificity is unknown. This receptor was taken from a man aged 35-49 years in good health and CMV-seronegative. Sequenced sample: PBMCs.

The DNA for the CDR3 is TGTGCCAGCAGCTTCCAGCGGGTATCCTACGAGCAGTACTTC. Protein product: CASSFQRVSYEQYF. The chain combines TRBV7-3 with TRBJ2-7; D might be TRBD2 (6 bases). Between the trimmed V and J ends, which lost 3 bases and 1 base, there was a span of 10 bases. This CDR3 has 14 amino acids. CDR1 and CDR2 from the germline V gene are SGHTA and FQGTGA.